This is a list of T cell receptor beta chains from one sample in a study of T cell responses to AZD1222 COVID-19 vaccine. Measured with immunoSEQ multiplex PCR; TCRdb has only the in-frame clones, and not every one. The data hold about 110,000 clones, with about nine tenths observed a single time. Sample: peripheral blood, taken on day 0 of AZD1222 vaccination. Receptors originate from an adult in good health. CDR3s include the opening cysteine and the closing phenylalanine or tryptophan. A D gene is named only where the DNA matches it firmly. Expanded clones are given a class, and other clones once, few, many or no size at all.

V gene	clone size	CDR3 length	J gene	D gene	CDR3 protein	CDR3 DNA
TRBV6-5	-	13	TRBJ2-2	TRBD1	CASLTPGGGELFF	TGTGCCAGCTTGACCCCAGGGGGCGGGGAGCTGTTTTTT
TRBV18	-	14	TRBJ1-2	TRBD1	CASSPRRQGSGYTF	TGTGCCAGCTCACCTAGAAGACAGGGGAGTGGCTACACCTTC
TRBV6-2/TRBV6-3	-	16	TRBJ2-7	-	CASSYVTSTGAYEQYF	TGTGCCAGCAGTTACGTTACGTCGACAGGAGCCTACGAGCAGTACTTC
TRBV12-3/TRBV12-4	-	12	TRBJ1-2	-	CASSLHRDGYTF	TGTGCCAGCAGTTTGCACAGGGATGGCTACACCTTC
TRBV9	-	15	TRBJ2-3	-	CASSVGGLFTDTQYF	TGTGCCAGCAGCGTAGGGGGACTGTTCACAGATACGCAGTATTTT
TRBV28	-	14	TRBJ2-6	-	CATRTASGANVLTF	TGTGCCACCAGGACGGCCTCTGGGGCCAACGTCCTGACTTTC
TRBV7-2	once	13	TRBJ2-5	TRBD1	CASSTSDRATQYF	TGTGCCAGCAGCACAAGCGACAGGGCGACCCAGTACTTC
TRBV6-4	few	14	TRBJ2-2	TRBD1	CASRQGVDTGELFF	TGTGCCAGCAGACAGGGGGTGGACACCGGGGAGCTGTTTTTT
TRBV19	-	14	TRBJ1-1	TRBD1	CASSITGGNTEAFF	TGTGCCAGTAGTATAACAGGGGGAAACACTGAAGCTTTCTTT
TRBV19	few	16	TRBJ2-1	-	CASSPLAGSSYNEQFF	TGTGCCAGTAGTCCGCTGGCTGGGAGCTCCTACAATGAGCAGTTCTTC
TRBV19	-	15	TRBJ1-1	TRBD1	CASSPGQGQNTEAFF	TGTGCCAGTAGTCCCGGACAGGGACAGAACACTGAAGCTTTCTTT
TRBV2	-	11	TRBJ2-5	-	CASSPEETQYF	TGTGCCAGCAGTCCAGAAGAGACCCAGTACTTC
TRBV2	-	14	TRBJ1-6	-	CASSEALGRSPLHF	TGTGCCAGCAGTGAAGCGCTTGGGAGAAGCCCCCTCCACTTT
TRBV7-9	-	14	TRBJ2-1	TRBD2	CASSLPAGGNEQFF	TGTGCCAGCAGCTTACCAGCGGGAGGCAATGAGCAGTTCTTC
TRBV19	few	12	TRBJ1-2	-	CASSIGRYGYTF	TGTGCCAGTAGTATCGGCAGATATGGCTACACCTTC
TRBV5-4	-	17	TRBJ2-3	TRBD2	CASSSRLAGASTDTQYF	TGTGCCAGCAGCTCGAGACTAGCGGGGGCTAGCACAGATACGCAGTATTTT
TRBV7-6	-	14	TRBJ2-5	-	CASRRTRGAETQYF	TGTGCCAGCAGACGAACCAGGGGGGCAGAGACCCAGTACTTC
TRBV4-1	-	11	TRBJ1-2	-	CASSHNYGYTF	TGCGCCAGCAGTCACAACTATGGCTACACCTTC
TRBV5-6	-	15	TRBJ2-7	TRBD2	CASSFRASGGYEQYF	TGTGCCAGCAGCTTTAGGGCTAGCGGGGGCTACGAGCAGTACTTC
TRBV2	few	15	TRBJ2-7	TRBD1	CASSESRQGRSEQYF	TGTGCCAGCAGTGAGTCGCGACAGGGGAGGTCCGAGCAGTACTTC
TRBV6-1	-	15	TRBJ2-7	-	CASSEAGGRGYEQYF	TGTGCCAGCAGTGAAGCGGGGGGCAGGGGGTACGAGCAGTACTTC
TRBV6-5	-	13	TRBJ2-3	-	CASWGRRTDTQYF	TGTGCCAGCTGGGGTAGGCGCACAGATACGCAGTATTTT